This T cell receptor beta chain was sequenced during a study of cytomegalovirus exposure and HLA in healthy donors (dated by TCRdb to about 2017). Study-level background: In an earlier analysis of 587 of the donors, 276 Gb of sequence data and just under 120 million unique TCR beta sequences from 180 million or so T cells were reported. Approximately 300 gigabases of sequencing data and around 87 million unique TCR sequences were included in an early release covering 500 to 750 HLA-typed donors. The genetic ancestry cluster associated with self-reported Caucasian donors included 81% of the approximately 410 genotyped donors. The study was designed to test whether signatures of past pathogen exposure could be identified by cataloging public T cell receptors. The study used immunosequencing to profile the T cell repertoires of around 600 subjects and linked those repertoires to cytomegalovirus serostatus. Along with the roughly 670-subject first cohort, a separate validation cohort of over a hundred different subjects was used. To predict cytomegalovirus infection status, the study combined high-throughput TCR immunosequencing, statistical association of individual TCRs with disease status, and machine learning. To study patterns of TCR occurrence, a later analysis re-analyzed previously published TCR beta repertoires from 700 or so donors and added high-resolution HLA genotyping. Rather than using new phenotypic data, the later analysis identified candidate immune exposures from TCR beta sequences and from how often those sequences occurred across donors. An earlier analysis of around 580 of the donors used high-throughput TCR beta sequencing to judge whether each TCR beta V gene segment behaved as functional or pseudogenic. Donor age, sex, ethnicity and CMV serostatus were compiled alongside the repertoire data. In a later genetic analysis, genome-wide SNP genotypes for about 65% of the roughly 700 donors were used, and that subset was treated as a discovery cohort. Every discovery cohort repertoire had been produced on one sequencing platform. Class I and class II HLA loci were covered by the typing at four-digit resolution. Typing coverage varied by locus: roughly 620-640 donors for A, B, C, DRB1 and DQB1; roughly 560 for DQA1; some 610 for DPA1; about 450 for DPB1. Four to six DR-DQ haplotypes were handled as single units for association and clustering, since linkage in the cohort was strong. Among roughly 400 genotyped donors of the cohort, an average of approximately 200,000 unique TCR beta nucleotide sequences was sequenced per donor, of which about 18% were non-productive.

The junction shows trimming of 3 bases on V and 5 bases on J, plus 11 bases between the germline ends. The CDR1 and CDR2 encoded by the germline V gene are SGDLS and YYNGEE. Spanning cysteine to phenylalanine, the CDR3 consists of 13 amino acids. CDR3 DNA is the only sequence kept; it has 39 bases, read in frame from the first base. The cohort comprised approximately 700 healthy bone marrow donors. All cohort members were sampled while nominally healthy, although unrecorded immune exposures were likely present. The donor tested CMV seropositive and was one of the 289 seropositive cohort members. A peripheral blood sample was provided by each donor, and peripheral blood mononuclear cells were used for TCR beta sequencing. The Qiagen DNeasy Blood Extraction Kit was used to extract genomic DNA from the blood cell samples. As regards this clone: Its antigen has not been determined. No base qualities exist here, and no much larger clone lies one base off it.

The library was made by the immunoSEQ multiplex PCR assay. For the multiplex PCR, a mixture combining 60 forward primers for TCR Vbeta segments and 13 reverse primers for TCR Jbeta segments was used. Amplification of the CDR3 region of rearranged TCR beta genes was performed with a multiplex PCR assay on genomic DNA. The amplified TCR beta libraries were sequenced on the Illumina HiSeq System as 87-base-pair reads. As for the original processing: In a later analysis, 70 million to 95 million unique TCR beta chains were counted across the 500 to 850 repertoires, and roughly 11 million of these chains were shared by at least two donors. Raw reads were error-corrected and collapsed into unique sequences with a nearest-neighbor algorithm that merged closely related sequences to remove PCR and sequencing errors. To assign V, D and J gene segments, CDR3 sequences were aligned to IMGT reference sequences. For a sequence to be retained, at least a six-nucleotide match to both a V gene segment and a J gene segment was required. A rearrangement was called productive if the CDR3 had no stop codons and remained in frame with V and J, and every other rearrangement was called non-productive. Following IMGT convention, CDR3 was defined as the stretch from the second conserved V-encoded cysteine up to the conserved J-encoded phenylalanine. The earlier analysis of a few hundred of the donors excluded any sequence lacking an unambiguous match to a single V gene segment. In an earlier analysis of several hundred of the donors, V segments were called functional above 56.7% productive rearrangements and were called segregating when the between-donor standard deviation exceeded 5%. A statistical classification framework was built to diagnose cytomegalovirus status from the catalog of TCR beta chain sequences. A later analysis assigned V and J genes by comparing TCR nucleotide sequences with IMGT/GENE-DB human TR gene sequences. In a later analysis, CDR3 sequences and most-parsimonious VDJ recombination scenarios were assigned using the TCRdist pipeline. A later analysis defined each TCR beta chain by its CDR3 amino acid sequence plus V-gene family, and excluded reads lacking a unique V-gene family. In a later analysis, 450 to 600 highly shared, low-generation-probability nucleotide sequences were removed to address suspected cross-contamination and a sequencing artifact. In a later analysis, a clonal expansion index was calculated for each public chain from normalized within-repertoire ranks of inferred template counts. Generation probabilities in a later analysis came from a VDJ recombination model fitted to out-of-frame rearrangements, and those results were checked against IGoR. A later analysis scored TCR-TCR, TCR-HLA and TCR-CMV co-occurrence with hypergeometric tests, applying a repertoire-size bias correction to TCR pairs. A later analysis estimated false discovery rates by permuting HLA or CMV assignments 20 times. A later analysis grouped co-occurring TCRs with DBSCAN, adding TCRdist sequence similarity when clustering within HLA-allele-positive subsets. Repertoires with fewer than 30,000 or more than 120,000 public chains, plus five repertoires with anomalous nucleotide sharing, were excluded from co-occurrence clustering. TCRdb retrieved this table from immuneACCESS and kept in-frame rearrangements only. Not all clones are present; in checked studies, unresolved V genes account for under half, and no reason is known for the remainder. That table is the source of V, J and clone size, and D and trimming were worked out from the DNA. The sample includes about 98,000 clones, with approximately 80% observed a single time. Under 4.5% of the sample goes to the ten largest clones.

The study at large found these results: The classifier was reported to diagnose cytomegalovirus status with high specificity and sensitivity in both the original cohort and the validation cohort. Linkage disequilibrium might explain the correlated functional status among segregating V segments, but an unknown experimental factor could not be ruled out. An association between a missense DCLRE1C variant and V-gene and J-gene trimming of TCR beta chains was found in a later genetic analysis and replicated in an independent cohort. The authors suggested that the approach could potentially be extended to other disease states and immunological phenotypes. The presence/absence analyses assumed that sequencing depth was roughly uniform across donors, and that assumption may not be true. A further reported finding was that TCR beta sequences accurately predicted the HLA-A and HLA-B alleles for most subjects in the first cohort. Compared with equally common non-associated chains, HLA-associated TCR beta chains in a later analysis were more clonally expanded and had lower generation probabilities. In the study, around 150 TCR beta chains were listed as associated with cytomegalovirus. According to a later genetic analysis, donors in an Asian-associated ancestry cluster had fewer N-insertions in productive TCRs than the roughly 700-donor mean. A later analysis associated some 17,000 TCR beta sequences with specific HLA alleles at a false discovery rate of 0.05. Because HLA typing was unavailable for some donors at each locus, only the typed subset was used in association tests. Immune exposure information for the cohort was limited to CMV serostatus. Because the 87-base-pair reads could not distinguish some IMGT-functional V segments, including TRBV6-2 and TRBV6-3, those segments were excluded. In a later analysis, several top co-occurrence clusters were reported to appear linked to parvovirus B19, influenza, CMV and Epstein-Barr virus. Broadly in line with IMGT annotations, most TCR beta V segments showed up in productive rearrangements about 87% or about 30% of the time in an earlier analysis of under 700 of the donors. In a later analysis, most CMV-associated TCR beta chains were found to appear HLA-restricted, with HLA associations seemingly driven largely by CMV exposure. This cohort had only TCR beta chains sequenced, and the lack of alpha or paired-chain data limited which features could be detected. A few of the identified cytomegalovirus-associated TCR beta chains were confirmed in vitro to be specific for cytomegalovirus antigens. Most TCR sequences were seen in very few donors, while some public TCRs were found in many individuals. About 15 rarely observed V segments, including chromosome 9 orphons, were excluded from the earlier analysis of some 590 of the donors because counts were too low. A group of highly shared sequence variants was considered likely to be a technical artifact of the sequencing pipeline. In a later analysis, TCR association rates were found to vary across HLA loci, with the most associated TCRs seen for DRB1 alleles and the fewest for HLA-C alleles. When HLA alleles, especially DR and DQ, strongly co-occurred, TCR associations were difficult to assign to individual alleles.

Specimen: PBMCs. The rearranged segments are TRBV9 and TRBJ1-2, with a weak D call of TRBD1 (5 bases match). This receptor was taken from a female donor in good health and CMV-seropositive. The CDR3 loop reads CASSATGVYGYTF. The DNA reads TGTGCCAGCAGCGCAACGGGGGTTTATGGCTACACCTTC.